This T cell receptor (beta chain) was sequenced during a study of chemoradiotherapy in HPV16-positive cancers (dated by TCRdb to the early 2020s). Regarding the research as a whole: Candidate HPV-specific T-cell clones and common TCR motifs were defined by functional T-cell assays performed on cells from two HPV16-positive patients. Whether T-cell immunity against the HPV oncoproteins E6 and E7 changes during chemoradiotherapy and whether survival is affected by this immunity were examined in the study. The candidate HPV-specific TCRs and motifs were then tracked in TCR repertoires from 80 to 95 patients with HPV-related cancers.

Library method: the immunoSEQ multiplex PCR assay. TCRdb stores this immuneACCESS table with in-frame sequences only. Part of the clones is absent; in the studies checked, under half of the shortfall reflects unresolved V genes, and no reason is known for the rest. A total of 4,500 to 6,000 clones appear in this sample, 76% of them only once. The ten largest make up around 29% of the sample. Findings and caveats that apply to the study as a whole: The functional definition of HPV-specific T cells was derived from only a couple of HPV16-positive patients, and the survival association was reported for HPV16-positive patients. Expansion of candidate HPV-specific clones and E7-related TCR motifs was observed in the tumor microenvironment during treatment, whereas no such expansion was observed for non-HPV-specific T cells. In HPV16-positive patients, expansion of HPV-responsive T cells during chemoradiotherapy was found to be associated with improved recurrence-free survival.

On this clone: The antigen it binds to is not known. Qualities for individual bases were not recorded, and no much larger clone is one base off.

From V the trimming removes 7 bases and from J it removes 4 bases, while the gene matches leave 4 bases of the junction unaccounted for. There are 13 amino acids in the CDR3, from cysteine to phenylalanine inclusive. Of all the DNA, just the CDR3 is kept, 39 bases in frame from base 1. The germline V gene sets CDR1 to SQVTM and CDR2 to ANQGSEA. Repertoires were sampled repeatedly over the course of chemoradiotherapy, so clonal expansion could be followed in the tumor microenvironment. This chain joins TRBV29-1 to TRBJ2-1, and 10 junctional nucleotides match TRBD1. Sampling took place from a patient who underwent chemoradiotherapy. The receptor's source is a human donor with HPV-associated anogenital cancer. The CDR3: CSAGQGGYNEQFF. DNA sequence: TGCAGCGCCGGACAGGGGGGGTACAATGAGCAGTTCTTC.